These 23 T cell receptor beta chains originate from one sample sequenced in a study of blood T cell repertoires in COVID-19. Sequencing was performed with immunoSEQ multiplex PCR; in TCRdb, only in-frame clones are kept and a portion is missing. The table records over 90,000 clones, over 70% of them present only once. Material: peripheral blood. Source of these receptors: a man aged 80 or over with active or convalescent COVID-19.

The chain joins TRBV7-6 to TRBJ1-1; 9 bases line up with TRBD1. Germline V gene lookup returns CDR1 SGHVS and CDR2 FNYEAQ. Trimming cost V 4 bases and J 4 bases; bases outside gene matches: 7. This CDR3 has 15 amino acids. This chain's CDR3 is CASSSPGTGSTEAFF. CDR3 coding DNA: TGTGCCAGCAGCTCCCCCGGGACAGGGAGCACTGAAGCTTTCTTT.

This clone was seen a handful of times. The chain uses TRBV7-2 and TRBJ2-3; D not resolved. This CDR3 is 14 amino acids long. Trimming removed 1 base at V and 6 bases at J, with 11 bases between. Germline CDR1 and CDR2: SGHTA and FQGNSA. This CDR3 is CASSLDGPLDTQYF. The CDR3 coding sequence is TGTGCCAGCAGCTTAGATGGCCCGCTGGATACGCAGTATTTT. Variable domain in full (rest from reference TRBV7-2 and TRBJ2-3): GAGVSQSPSNKVTEKGKDVELRCDPISGHTALYWYRQSLGQGLEFLIYFQGNSAPDKSGLPSDRFSAERTGGSVSTLTIQRTQQEDSAVYLCASSLDGPLDTQYFGPGTRLTVL.

This clone was found a few times. The genes are TRBV7-8 and TRBJ2-2, with TRBD1 matching 7 bases. CDR1 and CDR2 (germline): SGHVS, FQNEAQ. V lost 4 bases and J lost 0; bases outside the gene matches: 2. There are 15 residues in the CDR3. The DNA of the CDR3 is TGTGCCAGCAGCTACACAGGGGCGAACACCGGGGAGCTGTTTTTT. Its translation: CASSYTGANTGELFF.

This sequence joins TRBV7-3 and TRBJ1-2; D is undetermined. The germline V and J ends were trimmed by 7 bases and 2 bases, with 14 bases remaining between them. The CDR3 sequence is 14 residues long. Germline loops: CDR1 SGHTA, CDR2 FQGTGA. The CDR3 DNA is TGTGCCAGCACCGAATCACCTCAGAACTATGGCTACACCTTC. It translates to CASTESPQNYGYTF.

Only one count was recorded for this clone. The chain links TRBV19 to TRBJ2-1; TRBD2 matches at 10 bases. The trim removed 6 bases at V and 0 bases at J, leaving 8 bases unmatched. The CDR3 runs to 17 residues. Germline CDR1 and CDR2: LNHDA and SQIVND (reference sequence). CDR3 bases: TGTGCCAGTAGCACCGGGACTAGCGAACACTCCTACAATGAGCAGTTCTTC. Protein sequence: CASSTGTSEHSYNEQFF.

The genes are TRBV21-1 and TRBJ2-1; TRBD1 is taken as the D call from the table, unchecked against the DNA. TRBV21-1 is termed a pseudogene. This CDR3 comprises 16 residues. The CDR3 DNA reads TGTGCCAGCAGCCCCCTGGGGCAGGGATCCTACAATGAGCAGTTCTTC. Its translation: CASSPLGQGSYNEQFF.

This clone appeared once. CDR3 nucleotide sequence: TGCGCCAGCAGCCAAGTGTCTAATTTTGCGCAGTATTTT. It translates to CASSQVSNFAQYF. This chain connects TRBV4-1 to TRBJ2-3; no firm D call. Germline V gene sequence: CDR1 MGHRA, CDR2 YSYEKL. This CDR3 region has 13 residues. V gave up 1 base and J gave up 10 bases, with 12 bases separating them.

The gene calls are TRBV13 and TRBJ1-1; unclear D gene. The V and J ends lost 0 bases and 4 bases respectively, with 21 bases between them. The CDR3 runs 18 residues. CDR1 and CDR2 (germline): PRHDT, FYEKMQ (reference sequence). CDR3 sequence reads: CASSLGLGVGYRGTEAFF. CDR3 nucleotides: TGTGCCAGCAGCTTAGGTCTCGGGGTGGGATACCGGGGCACTGAAGCTTTCTTT.

The chain links TRBV5-4 to TRBJ2-5; 12 bases line up with TRBD2. Germline V gives CDR1 SGHNT, CDR2 YYREEE (reference sequence). Unmatched junction bases numbered 3, after V lost 4 bases and J lost 5 bases. The CDR3 is 14 amino acids. CDR3: CASSLGLAGETQYF. In DNA form, the CDR3 reads TGTGCCAGCAGCCTAGGACTAGCGGGGGAGACCCAGTACTTC.

The V call is TRBV19, the J call TRBJ1-2; possible D gene TRBD1, 5 bases. The V and J ends lost 1 base and 4 bases respectively, with 13 bases between them. Germline CDR1 reads LNHDA; CDR2 reads SQIVND (reference sequence). The CDR3 consists of 15 residues. The CDR3 here is CASSIVGTRVYGYTF. CDR3 nucleotide sequence: TGTGCCAGTAGTATAGTTGGCACCAGGGTCTATGGCTACACCTTC.

This chain uses TRBV9 with TRBJ1-5; 9 nucleotides match TRBD1. CDR1 is SGDLS, CDR2 YYNGEE, per germline. J gave up 2 bases and V 3 bases, and 24 bases lay outside the gene matches. The CDR3 runs to 22 residues. The CDR3 DNA follows: TGTGCCAGCAGCGCCCGTTTGCCCCCGGGACAGGGTACCGTCTCCGGCAATCAGCCCCAGCATTTT. Residues: CASSARLPPGQGTVSGNQPQHF.

The genes are TRBV5-6 and TRBJ1-2, with unresolved D. The CDR3 totals 13 residues. CDR1 and CDR2 from the germline V gene are SGHDT and YYEEEE. V was pared by 2 bases and J by 6 bases, with 11 bases between. CDR3 amino acids: CASSFRRQDGYTF. CDR3 nucleotide sequence: TGTGCCAGCAGCTTTAGGCGGCAAGATGGCTACACCTTC.

The chain uses TRBV28 and TRBJ1-5; 8 nucleotides align to TRBD1. CDR3 length equals 15 residues. After removal of 6 bases from V and 7 bases from J, the junction contained 11 bases not matched to a gene. The germline CDR1 and CDR2 sequences are MDHEN and SYDVKM. The CDR3 sequence: CASSQGQGLRQPQHF. The CDR3 DNA sequence: TGTGCCAGCAGCCAAGGACAGGGTCTAAGGCAGCCCCAGCATTTT.

This chain joins TRBV18 and TRBJ1-2, with TRBD1 as a possible D gene (5 bases). CDR1 KGHSH and CDR2 LQKENI come from the germline V gene. The length of the CDR3 is 20 residues. V was clipped by 3 bases and J by 2 bases, with 28 bases between them. The CDR3 region is CASSPITLNRFTYPNYGYTF. The CDR3 DNA follows: TGTGCCAGCTCACCCATCACCTTAAACAGGTTTACCTACCCGAACTATGGCTACACCTTC.

The V gene is TRBV5-4, the J gene TRBJ1-1; D is unresolved. The CDR3 sequence is 13 residues long. The V end lost 4 bases, the J end lost 1 base, and 8 bases lay between the germline ends. Germline-derived CDR1 and CDR2 are SGHNT and YYREEE (reference sequence). The DNA for the CDR3 is TGTGCCAGCAGCCGCCGCAGGAACACTGAAGCTTTCTTT. Its protein product is CASSRRRNTEAFF.

The V gene is TRBV6-1, the J gene TRBJ2-1, with D unresolved. This CDR3 is 16 amino acids long. Between the trimmed V and J ends, which lost 2 bases and 1 base, there was a span of 12 bases. Germline-derived CDR1 and CDR2 are MNHNS and SASEGT. The CDR3 DNA reads TGTGCCAGCAGTGAAAATTATGGCGGTTCCTACAATGAGCAGTTCTTC. It codes for CASSENYGGSYNEQFF.

The chain employs TRBV19 and TRBJ1-5; D not certain. Trimming left V 3 bases short and J 0 bases short, with 12 bases between. The CDR3 runs 16 residues. CDR1 is LNHDA and CDR2 is SQIVND in the germline V gene (reference sequence). CDR3: CASSMRADYSNQPQHF. The CDR3 DNA reads TGTGCCAGTAGTATGAGGGCGGACTATAGCAATCAGCCCCAGCATTTT.

The chain has TRBV4-3 and TRBJ1-1; no firm D call. Germline CDR1 reads LGHNA; CDR2 reads YSLEER. V lost 2 bases, J lost 0 bases, and 10 bases lay in between. The CDR3 is 15 amino acids. The CDR3, as DNA: TGCGCCAGCAGCCAATCAAGGCGGATGAACACTGAAGCTTTCTTT. This encodes CASSQSRRMNTEAFF.

The gene calls are TRBV25-1 and TRBJ2-7; D is possibly TRBD1 (6 bases). Per the germline V gene, CDR1 is MGHDK and CDR2 is SYGVNS. The ends were cut back, 1 base at V and 7 bases at J, with 17 bases in the middle. The CDR3 covers 15 residues. CDR3 sequence reads: CASSESGGGFEEQYF. CDR3 nucleotides: TGTGCCAGCAGTGAATCTGGGGGCGGATTTGAAGAGCAGTACTTC.

The chain employs TRBV6-7 and TRBJ1-2; 10 bases agree with TRBD1. TRBV6-7 is identified as an open reading frame with a role that is uncertain. V dropped 3 bases and J dropped 8; count of bases not matched to a gene: 12. The CDR3 runs 16 residues. This CDR3 reads CASSYGQGVEMGGYTF. Written as DNA, the CDR3 is TGTGCCAGCAGTTATGGACAGGGGGTTGAGATGGGAGGCTACACCTTC.

V and J are TRBV3-1 (or the pseudogene TRBV3-2) and TRBJ1-6, with a weak D call TRBD1 (5 bases). V lost 1 base and J 7 bases, leaving 8 bases between the germline ends. The CDR3 has 14 amino acids. Germline V gene sequence: CDR1 LGHDT, CDR2 YNNKEL (reference sequence). The CDR3 spells CASSQAGPNSPLHF. Here the CDR3 DNA reads TGTGCCAGCAGCCAAGCAGGGCCGAATTCACCCCTCCACTTT.

The V and J genes are TRBV28 and TRBJ1-3, with D maybe TRBD1 (5 bases). CDR3 length: 15 amino acids. Germline lookup yields CDR1 MDHEN and CDR2 SYDVKM. Deletions cut 5 bases from V and 2 bases from J, with 13 bases between. The CDR3 sequence is CASSIGGLTGNTIYF. The CDR3, as DNA: TGTGCCAGCAGTATCGGGGGATTGACTGGAAACACCATATATTTT. Variable domain in full (rest from reference TRBV28 and TRBJ1-3): DVKVTQSSRYLVKRTGEKVFLECVQDMDHENMFWYRQDPGLGLRLIYFSYDVKMKEKGDIPEGYSVSREKKERFSLILESASTNQTSMYLCASSIGGLTGNTIYFGEGSWLTVV.

The V gene is TRBV5-4, the J gene TRBJ2-1; the match to TRBD1 covers 10 bases. V gave up 0 bases and J gave up 8 bases; unmatched junction bases: 11. The CDR3 loop spans 17 amino acids. Germline CDR1 reads SGHNT; CDR2 reads YYREEE (reference sequence). CDR3 coding DNA: TGTGCCAGCAGCTTGGCCAGGGGTGGACAGGGGGTCGATGAGCAGTTCTTC. This encodes CASSLARGGQGVDEQFF.